These 29 T cell receptor beta chains share one sample of origin, sequenced in a study of cytomegalovirus exposure and HLA in healthy donors. It was with 60 Vbeta and 13 Jbeta primers that the PCR ran. The method was immunoSEQ multiplex PCR; TCRdb's version includes in-frame clones alone and lacks a portion of them. The table records 100,000 to 150,000 clones, about three quarters of them present only once. The sequenced sample was PBMCs. The receptor set was obtained from a human donor in good health.

The V gene is TRBV19, the J gene TRBJ1-4; 11 nucleotides match TRBD1. The CDR3 extends over 15 amino acids. Germline CDR1 is LNHDA and CDR2 is SQIVND (reference sequence). V was pared by 5 bases and J by 5 bases, with 4 bases of the junction left unmatched. The CDR3 reads CASSPRTGGNEKLFF. The DNA of the CDR3 is TGTGCCAGTAGTCCCCGGACAGGGGGCAATGAAAAACTGTTTTTT.

The rearrangement uses TRBV5-6 and TRBJ2-3; TRBD1 might be the D (8 bases). CDR1 is SGHDT, CDR2 YYEEEE, per germline. CDR3 length: 16 residues. Trimming took off 7 bases at V and 4 bases at J, with 22 bases between the two ends. CDR3 DNA: TGTGCCAGCGGAACAGGGGGAGGGCTAAGGCCAGATACGCAGTATTTT. It translates to CASGTGGGLRPDTQYF.

This chain connects TRBV5-4 to TRBJ1-1; no reliable D call. V lost 4 bases to trimming and J lost 0 bases, with 10 bases between them. The CDR3 length is 14 residues. The V gene's germline CDR1 is SGHNT and CDR2 YYREEE (reference sequence). CDR3 residues: CASSLYLMNTEAFF. DNA for the CDR3: TGTGCCAGCAGCCTCTACTTAATGAACACTGAAGCTTTCTTT.

This clone was counted a few times. CDR3 bases: TGTGCCAGCAGTTTCCAGGGGCGGTCGGACCAAGAGACCCAGTACTTC. It yields the protein CASSFQGRSDQETQYF. The genes are TRBV27 and TRBJ2-5; perhaps TRBD1 as D (6 bases). This CDR3 comprises 16 residues. Per the germline V gene, CDR1 is MNHEY and CDR2 is SMNVEV (reference sequence). Trimming shortened V by 3 bases and J by 0 bases, and 14 bases separated the two germline ends.

The gene calls are TRBV7-9 and TRBJ2-7; 12 positions agree with TRBD2. CDR3 size: 12 residues. The V segment lost 4 bases and the J segment 13 bases; nucleotides outside the gene matches: 5. Per the germline V gene, CDR1 is SEHNR and CDR2 is FQNEAQ (reference sequence). CDR3 coding DNA: TGTGCCAGCAGCTCCGGACTAGCGGGGCCCTACTTC. Translation gives CASSSGLAGPYF.

The V and J genes are TRBV9 and TRBJ1-1; a weak D match, TRBD1 (6 bases). This CDR3 has 15 residues. V lost 1 base and J lost 0, with 10 bases in between. From germline, CDR1 is SGDLS and CDR2 YYNGEE. The CDR3 DNA is TGTGCCAGCAGCGTATGGACAGACATGAACACTGAAGCTTTCTTT. It encodes CASSVWTDMNTEAFF.

The rearrangement joins TRBV2 to TRBJ2-1, with 7 bases matching TRBD1. Germline V CDR1 and CDR2: SNHLY, FYNNEI. The CDR3 loop spans 13 amino acids. V shed 7 bases, J shed 15 bases, and the junction held 15 bases outside the gene matches. The CDR3 nucleotides read TGTGCCAGCATCGAGGGGGCGCAGAGAGTAGCGTTCTTC. Amino acid sequence: CASIEGAQRVAFF.

About this clone itself: At one end, the junction sequence differs from germline, possibly due to a read error. V usage is TRBV7-9 and J usage is TRBJ2-3; D is unresolved. This CDR3 is 14 amino acids long. Germline lookup yields CDR1 SEHNR and CDR2 FQNEAQ (reference sequence). The CDR3 region is CSSSRSSGTDTQYF. In nucleotides, the CDR3 is TGTTCCAGCAGCCGTTCGTCGGGCACAGATACGCAGTATTTT. Drawing the rest from reference TRBV7-9 and TRBJ2-3, the complete variable domain is DTGVSQNPRHKITKRGQNVTFRCDPISEHNRLYWYRQTLGQGPEFLTYFQNEAQLEKSRLLSDRFSAERPKGSFSTLEIQRTEQGDSAMYLCSSSRSSGTDTQYFGPGTRLTVL.

The rearrangement joins TRBV2 to TRBJ1-2; D gene ambiguous. V lost 3 bases and J 4 bases, leaving 12 bases between the germline ends. The CDR3 consists of 14 residues. In germline, CDR1 is SNHLY, CDR2 FYNNEI. CDR3 nucleotide sequence: TGTGCCAGCAGTGATGCCCTCCGAGGCTATGGCTACACCTTC. It encodes CASSDALRGYGYTF.

The table lists this clone with a count of one. The CDR3 region is CASSTPRRRGVMGSYNEQFF. CDR3 nucleotides: TGTGCCAGTAGTACCCCCCGTCGGAGGGGAGTTATGGGTTCCTACAATGAGCAGTTCTTC. This sequence joins TRBV19 and TRBJ2-1; maybe TRBD2 (6 bases). V gave up 4 bases and J gave up 1 base, with 26 bases separating them. The CDR3 covers 20 residues. Germline V lookup: CDR1 LNHDA, CDR2 SQIVND (reference sequence).

As for this clone: At one end the junction does not follow the germline gene, possibly because of a read error. The genes are TRBV7-9 and TRBJ2-3; 9 nucleotides agree with TRBD1. The CDR3 runs to 16 residues. Germline CDR1 SEHNR, CDR2 FQNEAQ (reference sequence). The CDR3 spells CSSSRGQGLGTDTQYF. CDR3 nucleotides: TGTTCCAGCAGCAGGGGACAGGGTCTGGGCACAGATACGCAGTATTTT.

As concerns this clone: A read error may produce the germline difference seen at one junction end. This chain links TRBV7-9 with TRBJ2-5; 9 nucleotides match TRBD2. Germline V gene sequence: CDR1 SEHNR, CDR2 FQNEAQ (reference sequence). The CDR3 length is 18 residues. This CDR3 is CSSSLGPAGGIVQETQYF. CDR3 nucleotides: TGTTCCAGCAGCTTAGGGCCAGCGGGGGGCATAGTCCAAGAGACCCAGTACTTC.

This clone was counted a few times. V and J are TRBV11-1 and TRBJ1-1; possibly TRBD1 for D (6 bases). V lost 1 base and J 2 bases, leaving 11 bases between the germline ends. This CDR3 contains 15 residues. Germline CDR1 reads SGHAT; CDR2 reads FQDESV (reference sequence). CDR3 bases: TGTGCCAGCAGCTTAGACACAGGGAGAAACACTGAAGCTTTCTTT. Translated, it gives CASSLDTGRNTEAFF.

The table lists this clone with a few counts. The J gene is TRBJ1-2, the V gene TRBV19; the D gene is possibly TRBD1 (5 bases). Germline CDR1 LNHDA, CDR2 SQIVND (reference sequence). The CDR3 sequence is 13 residues long. V was cut by 9 bases and J by 4 bases, with 15 bases left in between. CDR3 protein: CASGGSVLYGYTF. CDR3 DNA: TGTGCCAGCGGGGGGTCGGTCCTCTATGGCTACACCTTC. The complete variable domain, with remaining parts taken from reference TRBV19 and TRBJ1-2, reads DGGITQSPKYLFRKEGQNVTLSCEQNLNHDAMYWYRQDPGQGLRLIYYSQIVNDFQKGDIAEGYSVSREKKESFPLTVTSAQKNPTAFYLCASGGSVLYGYTFGSGTRLTVV.

The chain has TRBV4-1 and TRBJ1-5; D unclear. V lost 0 bases and J 5 bases, leaving 17 bases between the germline ends. CDR1 is MGHRA and CDR2 is YSYEKL in the germline V gene. CDR3 length equals 17 residues. The CDR3 nucleotides are TGCGCCAGCAGCCAAGATAATCCCGGAGTCCCTTATCAGCCCCAGCATTTT. This codes for CASSQDNPGVPYQPQHF.

The chain has TRBV4-1 and TRBJ2-7, with D tentatively TRBD2 (6 bases). V shed 0 bases and J shed 2 bases, with 14 bases lying between them. Germline V gives CDR1 MGHRA, CDR2 YSYEKL. The length of the CDR3 is 16 residues. The CDR3 sequence is CASSQEVSSATYEQYF. Here the CDR3 DNA reads TGCGCCAGCAGCCAAGAGGTCTCTAGCGCCACCTACGAGCAGTACTTC.

About this clone itself: One end of the junction is discordant with germline, which a read error may explain. The chain uses TRBV7-9 and TRBJ2-7, with D perhaps being TRBD1 or TRBD2 (5 bases each). The CDR3 consists of 16 residues. Germline V gene sequence: CDR1 SEHNR, CDR2 FQNEAQ (reference sequence). The CDR3, as DNA: TGTTCCAGCAGCTTAGCGCTCCAGGGCCCCTCCTACGAGCAGTACTTC. Amino acid sequence: CSSSLALQGPSYEQYF.

V is TRBV6-1 and J is TRBJ1-2; weak D call: TRBD1 (6 bases). Trimming pared 7 bases from V and 2 bases from J, leaving 14 bases between. Germline V lookup: CDR1 MNHNS, CDR2 SASEGT. The CDR3 consists of 14 residues. CDR3 protein: CASNEQGTNYGYTF. DNA of the CDR3: TGTGCCAGCAACGAACAGGGTACGAACTATGGCTACACCTTC.

The chain is built from TRBV5-1 and TRBJ2-3; 10 bases align to TRBD2. The germline V gene has CDR1 SGHRS and CDR2 YFSETQ. Unmatched junction bases numbered 6, after V lost 5 bases and J lost 3 bases. The CDR3 is 15 residues long. CDR3 nucleotides: TGCGCCAGCAGGGGAGCGGGAGGGGTAACAGATACGCAGTATTTT. Translation: CASRGAGGVTDTQYF.

This clone showed up just a few times. The chain has TRBV19 and TRBJ1-6; TRBD1 might be the D (6 bases). Trimming shortened V by 7 bases and J by 3 bases, and 13 bases separated the two germline ends. This CDR3 has 15 amino acids. Germline V CDR1 and CDR2: LNHDA, SQIVND (reference sequence). DNA of the CDR3: TGTGCCAGTAACAGGGCTCGTGACTATAATTCACCCCTCCACTTT. Its protein product is CASNRARDYNSPLHF.

The chain carries TRBV5-8 and TRBJ2-5; 9 nucleotides line up with TRBD1. The end of the DNA fits TRBJ2-7 better, so the J call may be wrong. Germline V gives CDR1 SGHTS, CDR2 YDEGEE. The length of the CDR3 is 18 residues. CDR3 bases: TGTGCCAGCAGCCCGAGGGGACAGGGCAGGACGCTCTCCTACGAGCAGTACTTC. It translates to CASSPRGQGRTLSYEQYF.

This chain joins TRBV30 and TRBJ1-6; 8 positions agree with TRBD1. The V segment lost 8 bases and the J segment 9 bases; nucleotides outside the gene matches: 12. The CDR3 sequence is 14 residues long. CDR1 GTSNPN and CDR2 SVGIG come from the germline V gene (reference sequence). The DNA of the CDR3 is TGTGCCAGGAAGGACAGGGCGGATAGTTCACCCCTCCACTTT. Its protein product is CARKDRADSSPLHF.

This clone has just a few counts. The rearrangement uses TRBV11-2 and TRBJ2-2; no clear D gene. This CDR3 has 16 residues. The germline V gene encodes CDR1 SGHAT and CDR2 FQNNGV. V was clipped by 2 bases and J by 0 bases, with 10 bases between them. This chain's CDR3 is CASSLTSGANTGELFF. DNA for the CDR3: TGTGCCAGCAGCTTAACTTCAGGTGCGAACACCGGGGAGCTGTTTTTT.

The J gene is TRBJ1-1, the V gene TRBV2; 8 bases fit TRBD1. Germline V lookup: CDR1 SNHLY, CDR2 FYNNEI. This CDR3 spans 12 amino acids. The J segment lost 6 bases and the V segment lost 4 bases, leaving 1 base of the junction unmatched. The CDR3 sequence: CASSVQGAEAFF. CDR3 in DNA: TGTGCCAGCAGTGTACAGGGGGCTGAAGCTTTCTTT.

The chain joins TRBV7-3 to TRBJ2-1; D ambiguous. Trimming took off 0 bases at V and 8 bases at J, with 8 bases between the two ends. CDR3 length equals 13 residues. In germline, CDR1 is SGHTA, CDR2 FQGTGA. CDR3: CASSLTQFDEQFF. The CDR3 DNA follows: TGTGCCAGCAGCTTAACACAGTTCGATGAGCAGTTCTTC.

To note about this clone: A junction boundary mismatches the germline segment, possibly from a read error. This chain uses TRBV7-3 with TRBJ2-5; 9 bases line up with TRBD1. CDR1 and CDR2 (germline): SGHTA, FQGTGA. The CDR3 is 15 amino acids. CDR3 DNA sequence: TGTGCCAGCAGCCTAACAGGGGGCGGGCAACGGACCCAGTACTTC. Encoded protein: CASSLTGGGQRTQYF.

The chain employs TRBV18 and TRBJ2-2; D gene ambiguous. The CDR3 contains 15 residues. Per the germline V gene, CDR1 is KGHSH and CDR2 is LQKENI. The V end lost 3 bases, the J end lost 0 bases, and 8 bases lay between the germline ends. As DNA, the CDR3 is TGTGCCAGCTCACCGCTATCCCCGAACACCGGGGAGCTGTTTTTT. Its protein is CASSPLSPNTGELFF.

The gene calls are TRBV5-1 and TRBJ1-4; 8 bases map to TRBD1. This CDR3 spans 15 amino acids. The V and J ends lost 4 bases and 4 bases, in that order; junction bases with no gene match: 6. The germline V gene encodes CDR1 SGHRS and CDR2 YFSETQ. CDR3 region: CASSPTGVFNEKLFF. The CDR3 DNA reads as TGCGCCAGCAGCCCGACAGGGGTTTTTAATGAAAAACTGTTTTTT. The variable domain in full, with the rest retrieved from reference TRBV5-1 and TRBJ1-4, is KAGVTQTPRYLIKTRGQQVTLSCSPISGHRSVSWYQQTPGQGLQFLFEYFSETQRNKGNFPGRFSGRQFSNSRSEMNVSTLELGDSALYLCASSPTGVFNEKLFFGSGTQLSVL.

This chain joins TRBV2 and TRBJ1-1, with TRBD1 identical over 7 bases. The V gene end was trimmed by 6 bases and the J gene end by 3 bases; junction bases not matched to a gene: 7. This CDR3 region has 14 residues. Germline V gives CDR1 SNHLY, CDR2 FYNNEI. The CDR3 protein is CASSKGQGDTEAFF. The CDR3 DNA reads TGTGCCAGCAGCAAGGGGCAGGGGGACACTGAAGCTTTCTTT.